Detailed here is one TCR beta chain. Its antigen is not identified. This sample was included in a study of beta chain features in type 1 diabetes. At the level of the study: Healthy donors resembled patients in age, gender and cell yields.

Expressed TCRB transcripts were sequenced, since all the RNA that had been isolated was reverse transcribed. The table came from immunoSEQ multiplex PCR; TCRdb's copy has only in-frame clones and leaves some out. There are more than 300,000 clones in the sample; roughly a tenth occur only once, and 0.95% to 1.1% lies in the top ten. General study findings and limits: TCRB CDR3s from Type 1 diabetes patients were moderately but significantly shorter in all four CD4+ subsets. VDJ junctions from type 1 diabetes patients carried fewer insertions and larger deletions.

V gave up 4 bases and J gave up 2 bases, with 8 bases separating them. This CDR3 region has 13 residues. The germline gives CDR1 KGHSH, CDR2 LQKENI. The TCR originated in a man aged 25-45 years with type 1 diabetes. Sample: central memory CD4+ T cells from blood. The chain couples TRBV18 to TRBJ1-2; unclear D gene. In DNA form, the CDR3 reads TGTGCCAGCTCACAGGAGCTGAACTATGGCTACACCTTC. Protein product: CASSQELNYGYTF.